The source of this TCR beta chain is a study of blood T cell repertoires in COVID-19. Looked up from germline, CDR1 is LNHDA and CDR2 is SQIVND (reference sequence). This CDR3 is built from 15 residues. The V end was cut by 6 bases, the J end by 0 bases, with 14 bases between. The repertoire was sequenced with immunoSEQ multiplex PCR; TCRdb's copy has only in-frame clones and lacks some. The sample has approximately 220,000 clones, roughly 90% seen once. The specimen was PBMCs or T cells enriched from blood (not recorded which). The chain is built from TRBV19 and TRBJ1-1; D is undetermined. The clonotype comes from a woman aged 40-49 years with acute COVID-19. The CDR3 here is CASRSGEGMNTEAFF. CDR3 sequence (DNA): TGTGCCAGTAGATCCGGGGAGGGAATGAACACTGAAGCTTTCTTT.